This TCR beta chain is drawn from a study of cytomegalovirus exposure and HLA in healthy donors. With 60 Vbeta and 13 Jbeta primers, the PCR was carried out. Sequencing was performed with immunoSEQ multiplex PCR; in TCRdb, only in-frame clones are kept and a portion is missing. The data hold fewer than 150,000 clones, with roughly four fifths observed a single time. Germline lookup yields CDR1 SGHVS and CDR2 FNYEAQ. Trimming cost V 2 bases and J 1 base, with 8 bases left between them. This CDR3 region has 14 residues. The TCR was taken from a man in his forties or fifties in good health and CMV-seropositive. This chain connects TRBV7-6 to TRBJ1-1; tentatively, D is TRBD1 (5 bases). Sequencing used PBMCs. The CDR3, as DNA: TGTGCCAGCAGCTTAATGACAGCGAACACTGAAGCTTTCTTT. Its translation is CASSLMTANTEAFF. Looking up the rest from reference TRBV7-6 and TRBJ1-1 gives the full variable domain: GAGVSQSPRYKVTKRGQDVALRCDPISGHVSLYWYRQALGQGPEFLTYFNYEAQQDKSGLPNDRFSAERPEGSISTLTIQRTEQRDSAMYRCASSLMTANTEAFFGQGTRLTVV.